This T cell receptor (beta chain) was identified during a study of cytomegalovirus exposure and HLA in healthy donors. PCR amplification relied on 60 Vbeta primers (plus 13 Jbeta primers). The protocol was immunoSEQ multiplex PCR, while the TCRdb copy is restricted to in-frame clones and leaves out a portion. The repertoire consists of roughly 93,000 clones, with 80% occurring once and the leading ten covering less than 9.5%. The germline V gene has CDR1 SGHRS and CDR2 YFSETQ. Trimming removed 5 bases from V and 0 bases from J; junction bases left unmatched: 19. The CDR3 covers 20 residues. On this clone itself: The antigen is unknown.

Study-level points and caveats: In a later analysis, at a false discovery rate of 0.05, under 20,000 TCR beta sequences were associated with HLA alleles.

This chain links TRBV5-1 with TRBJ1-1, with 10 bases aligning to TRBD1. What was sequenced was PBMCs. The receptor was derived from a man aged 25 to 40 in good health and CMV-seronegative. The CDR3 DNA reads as TGCGCCAGCAGGCCCTCAATTACCGGGACAGGGGTGGTCATGAACACTGAAGCTTTCTTT. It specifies CASRPSITGTGVVMNTEAFF.